Listed below are T cell receptor beta chains from one sample, sequenced in a study of response to subunit inactivated influenza vaccine. TCRdb used MiXCR to reprocess the RT-PCR reads, holding one entry per CDR3 protein. Of 700,000 to 900,000 distinct CDR3 sequences listed, less than 25% are singletons. The sequenced sample was PBMCs from blood, obtained more than 4 days after vaccination. These receptors all come from a man aged 50-59 years who received an inactivated influenza vaccine. Both conserved end residues are part of each CDR3. Fields, in order: CDR3 protein, CDR3 DNA, V gene, D gene, J gene, clone size. A D gene is named only where the DNA matches it firmly. A clone size is listed for some rows: how often the clone was seen (once, few, many), or a class if it is expanded.

CDR3: CASSRRQSPNEKLFF
DNA: TGTGCCAGCAGCCGACGACAGTCCCCTAATGAAAAACTGTTTTTT
V: TRBV7-9
D: .
J: TRBJ1-4
size: .

CDR3: CASSGRGTSTDTQYF
DNA: TGTGCCAGCAGTGGCCGGGGCACCAGCACAGATACGCAGTATTTT
V: TRBV6-2/TRBV6-3
D: .
J: TRBJ2-3
size: .

CDR3: CASSLWGLNTEAFF
DNA: TGTGCCAGCAGTTTGTGGGGACTGAACACTGAAGCTTTCTTT
V: TRBV12-3/TRBV12-4
D: .
J: TRBJ1-1
size: many

CDR3: CASSDHRAGMALHF
DNA: TGTGCCAGCAGTGACCATCGAGCGGGGATGGCCCTCCACTTT
V: TRBV25-1
D: .
J: TRBJ1-6
size: .

CDR3: CASSLPRGATQYF
DNA: TGTGCCAGCAGCCTGCCCAGGGGTGCGACCCAGTACTTC
V: TRBV7-9
D: .
J: TRBJ2-5
size: few

CDR3: CASSMSRAAIF
DNA: TGTGCCAGTAGTATGAGTAGGGCGGCGATCTTC
V: TRBV19
D: .
J: TRBJ1-2
size: .

CDR3: CASSRGQGAGTEAFF
DNA: TGTGCCAGCAGCCGCGGACAGGGGGCAGGCACTGAAGCTTTCTTT
V: TRBV5-6
D: TRBD1
J: TRBJ1-1
size: once

CDR3: CAWSVGRISNEQFF
DNA: TGTGCCTGGAGTGTAGGGCGTATATCCAATGAGCAGTTCTTC
V: TRBV30
D: .
J: TRBJ2-1
size: few

CDR3: CASSLEALWATGYTF
DNA: TGTGCCAGCAGCTTAGAGGCGTTGTGGGCAACTGGCTACACCTTC
V: TRBV7-9
D: .
J: TRBJ1-2
size: .

CDR3: CASSPLPDSTDTQYF
DNA: TGTGCCAGCAGTCCACTCCCGGACAGCACAGATACGCAGTATTTT
V: TRBV6-1
D: .
J: TRBJ2-3
size: .

CDR3: CASSYDRVSDEQFF
DNA: TGTGCCAGCAGTTATGACAGGGTGTCCGATGAGCAGTTCTTC
V: TRBV6-5
D: TRBD1
J: TRBJ2-1
size: .

CDR3: CASSLGQGAGTQYF
DNA: TGTGCCAGCAGCCTTGGACAGGGGGCTGGTACGCAGTATTTT
V: TRBV12-3/TRBV12-4
D: TRBD1
J: TRBJ2-3
size: few

CDR3: CASTRRHEQFF
DNA: TGTGCCAGCACAAGACGCCACGAGCAGTTCTTC
V: TRBV28
D: .
J: TRBJ2-1
size: .

CDR3: CASSPTRNTIYF
DNA: TGTGCCAGCAGCCCAACTAGGAACACCATATATTTT
V: TRBV7-2
D: .
J: TRBJ1-3
size: few

CDR3: CASSYSTPVYEQYF
DNA: TGTGCCAGCAGTTACTCGACCCCAGTCTACGAGCAGTACTTC
V: TRBV6-5
D: .
J: TRBJ2-7
size: .

CDR3: CASTKPWDLNEQYF
DNA: TGTGCCAGCACCAAACCCTGGGATCTCAACGAGCAGTACTTC
V: TRBV6-2/TRBV6-3
D: .
J: TRBJ2-7
size: .

CDR3: CASSLTSPGELFF
DNA: TGTGCCAGCAGTTTAACCTCTCCGGGGGAGCTGTTTTTT
V: TRBV12-3/TRBV12-4
D: .
J: TRBJ2-2
size: many

CDR3: CASSLRKGQASSYNSPLHF
DNA: TGCGCCAGCAGCTTGAGGAAAGGACAGGCGAGCTCCTATAATTCACCCCTCCACTTT
V: TRBV5-1
D: TRBD1
J: TRBJ1-6
size: many

CDR3: CATLRLEGPNTEAFF
DNA: TGTGCCACTTTGCGGTTAGAGGGCCCGAACACTGAAGCTTTCTTT
V: TRBV10-3
D: .
J: TRBJ1-1
size: .

CDR3: CASSNRVHQPQHF
DNA: TGTGCCAGCAGCAACAGGGTTCATCAGCCCCAGCATTTT
V: TRBV7-2
D: .
J: TRBJ1-5
size: .

CDR3: CASSLARFDTQYF
DNA: TGCGCCAGCAGCTTGGCTAGGTTCGATACGCAGTATTTT
V: TRBV5-1
D: .
J: TRBJ2-3
size: many